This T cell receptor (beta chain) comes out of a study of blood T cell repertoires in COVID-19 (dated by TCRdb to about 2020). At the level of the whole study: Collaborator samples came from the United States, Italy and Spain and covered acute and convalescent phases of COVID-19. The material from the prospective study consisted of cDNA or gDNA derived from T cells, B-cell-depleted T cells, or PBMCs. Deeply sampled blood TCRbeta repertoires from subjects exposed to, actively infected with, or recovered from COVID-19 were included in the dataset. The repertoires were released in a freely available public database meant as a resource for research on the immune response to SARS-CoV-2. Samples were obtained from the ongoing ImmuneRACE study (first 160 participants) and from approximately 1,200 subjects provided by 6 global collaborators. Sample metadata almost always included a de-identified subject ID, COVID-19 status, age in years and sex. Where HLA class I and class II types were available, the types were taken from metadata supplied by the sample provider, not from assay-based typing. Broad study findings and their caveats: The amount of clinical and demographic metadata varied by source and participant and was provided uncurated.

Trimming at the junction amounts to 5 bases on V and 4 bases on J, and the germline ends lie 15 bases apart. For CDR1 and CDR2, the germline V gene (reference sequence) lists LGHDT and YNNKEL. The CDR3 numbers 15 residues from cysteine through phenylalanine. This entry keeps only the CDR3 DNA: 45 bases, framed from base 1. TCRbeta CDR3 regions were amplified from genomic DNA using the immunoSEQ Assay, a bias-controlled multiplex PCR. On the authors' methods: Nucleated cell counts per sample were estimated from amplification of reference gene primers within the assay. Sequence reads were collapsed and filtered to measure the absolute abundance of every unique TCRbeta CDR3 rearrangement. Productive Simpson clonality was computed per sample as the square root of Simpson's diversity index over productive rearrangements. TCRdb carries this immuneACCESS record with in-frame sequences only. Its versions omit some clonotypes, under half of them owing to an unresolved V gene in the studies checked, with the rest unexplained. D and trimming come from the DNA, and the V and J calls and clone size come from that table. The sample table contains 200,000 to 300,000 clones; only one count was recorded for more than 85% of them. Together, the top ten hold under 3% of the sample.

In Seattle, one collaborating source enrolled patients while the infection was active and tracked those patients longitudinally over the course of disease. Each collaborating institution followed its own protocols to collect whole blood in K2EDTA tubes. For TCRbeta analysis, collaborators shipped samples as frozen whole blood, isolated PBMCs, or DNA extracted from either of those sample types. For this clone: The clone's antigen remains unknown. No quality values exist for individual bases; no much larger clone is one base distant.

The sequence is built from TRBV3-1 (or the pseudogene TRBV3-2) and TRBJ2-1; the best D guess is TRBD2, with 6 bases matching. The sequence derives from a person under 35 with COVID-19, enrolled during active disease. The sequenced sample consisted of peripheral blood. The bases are TGTGCCAGCAGCTCCGGGACTTCACCTTACAATGAGCAGTTCTTC. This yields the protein CASSSGTSPYNEQFF.